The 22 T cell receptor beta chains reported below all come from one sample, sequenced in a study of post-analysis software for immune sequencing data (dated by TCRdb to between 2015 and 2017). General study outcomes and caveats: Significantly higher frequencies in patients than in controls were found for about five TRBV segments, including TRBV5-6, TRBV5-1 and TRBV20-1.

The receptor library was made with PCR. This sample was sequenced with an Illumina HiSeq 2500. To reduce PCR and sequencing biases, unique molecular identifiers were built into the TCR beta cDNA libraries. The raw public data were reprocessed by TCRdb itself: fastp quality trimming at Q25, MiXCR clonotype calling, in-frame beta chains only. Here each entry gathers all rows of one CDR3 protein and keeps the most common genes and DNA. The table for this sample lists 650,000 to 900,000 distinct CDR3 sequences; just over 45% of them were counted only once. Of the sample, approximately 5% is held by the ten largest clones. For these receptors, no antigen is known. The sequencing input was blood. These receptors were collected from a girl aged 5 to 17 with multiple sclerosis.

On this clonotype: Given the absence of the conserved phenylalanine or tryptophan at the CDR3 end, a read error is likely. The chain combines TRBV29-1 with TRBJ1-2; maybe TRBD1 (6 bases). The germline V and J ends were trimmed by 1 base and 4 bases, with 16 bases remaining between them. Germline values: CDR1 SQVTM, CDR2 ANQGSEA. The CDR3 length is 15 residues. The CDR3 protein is CSVEGVEDRAYGYTV. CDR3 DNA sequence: TGCAGCGTTGAAGGGGTCGAGGACAGAGCCTATGGCTACACCGTC.

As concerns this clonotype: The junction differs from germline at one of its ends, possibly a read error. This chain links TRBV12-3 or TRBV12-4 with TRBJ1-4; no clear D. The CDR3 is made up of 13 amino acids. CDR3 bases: TGTGCCAGCAGTTGGGGAGGGAATGAAAAACGGTTTTTT. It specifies CASSWGGNEKRFF.

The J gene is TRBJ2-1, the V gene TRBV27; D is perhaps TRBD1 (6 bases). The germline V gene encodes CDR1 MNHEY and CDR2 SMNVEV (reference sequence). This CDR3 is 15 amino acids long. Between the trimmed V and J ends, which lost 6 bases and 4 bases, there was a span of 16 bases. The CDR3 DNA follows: TGTGCCAGCAGCCTGGACAGACCACCATACAATGAGCAGTTCTTC. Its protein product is CASSLDRPPYNEQFF.

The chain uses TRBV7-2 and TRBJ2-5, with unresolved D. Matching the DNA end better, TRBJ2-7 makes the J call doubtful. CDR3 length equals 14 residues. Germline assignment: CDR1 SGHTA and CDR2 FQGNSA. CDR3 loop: CASSLVVFSYEQYF. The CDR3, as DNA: TGTGCCAGCAGCTTAGTAGTCTTCTCCTACGAGCAGTACTTC.

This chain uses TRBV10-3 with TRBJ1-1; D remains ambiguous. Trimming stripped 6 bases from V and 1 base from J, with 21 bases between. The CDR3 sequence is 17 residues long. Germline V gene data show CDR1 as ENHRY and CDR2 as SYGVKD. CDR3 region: CAIRMVGEGVGNTEAFF. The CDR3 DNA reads TGTGCCATCAGGATGGTTGGAGAGGGCGTCGGGAACACTGAAGCTTTCTTT.

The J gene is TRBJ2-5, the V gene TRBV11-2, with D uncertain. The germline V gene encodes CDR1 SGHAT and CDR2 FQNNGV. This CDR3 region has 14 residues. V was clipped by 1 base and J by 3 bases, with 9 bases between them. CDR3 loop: CASSLGPLEETQYF. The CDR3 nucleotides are TGTGCCAGCAGCTTAGGACCCCTCGAAGAGACCCAGTACTTC.

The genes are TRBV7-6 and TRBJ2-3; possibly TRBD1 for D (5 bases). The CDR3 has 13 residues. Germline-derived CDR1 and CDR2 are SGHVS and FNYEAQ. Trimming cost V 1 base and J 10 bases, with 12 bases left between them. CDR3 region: CASSLGTDSAQYF. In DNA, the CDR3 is TGTGCCAGCAGCTTAGGCACAGACAGTGCGCAGTATTTT.

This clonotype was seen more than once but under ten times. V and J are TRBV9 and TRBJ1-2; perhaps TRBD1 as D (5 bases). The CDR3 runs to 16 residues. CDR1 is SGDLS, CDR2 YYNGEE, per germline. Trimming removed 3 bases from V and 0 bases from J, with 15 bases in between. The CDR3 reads CASSAGMGEANYGYTF. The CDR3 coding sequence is TGTGCCAGCAGCGCCGGGATGGGGGAAGCTAACTATGGCTACACCTTC.

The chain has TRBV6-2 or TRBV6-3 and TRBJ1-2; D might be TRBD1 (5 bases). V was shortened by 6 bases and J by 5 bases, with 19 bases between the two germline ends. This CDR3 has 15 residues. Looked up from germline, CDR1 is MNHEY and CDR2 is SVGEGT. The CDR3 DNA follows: TGTGCCAGCAGGGTCCCCCGGGACGGATCGTATGGCTACACCTTC. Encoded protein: CASRVPRDGSYGYTF.

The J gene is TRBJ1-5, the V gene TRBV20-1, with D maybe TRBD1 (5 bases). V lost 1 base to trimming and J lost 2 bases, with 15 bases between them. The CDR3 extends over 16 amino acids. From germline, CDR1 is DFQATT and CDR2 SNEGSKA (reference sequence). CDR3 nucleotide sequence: TGCAGTGCTAGAGGGGTCGGGACGAGGGGCAATCAGCCCCAGCATTTT. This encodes CSARGVGTRGNQPQHF.

CDR3 bases: TGCGCCAGCAGCCAAGGTTGGGGGGACGAGACCCAGTACTTC. Its protein is CASSQGWGDETQYF. The chain is built from TRBV4-3 and TRBJ2-5, with D possibly being TRBD2 (6 bases). From germline, CDR1 is LGHNA and CDR2 YSLEER. The CDR3 has 14 amino acids. The V gene lost 1 base and the J gene lost 5 bases, with 11 bases spanning the gap.

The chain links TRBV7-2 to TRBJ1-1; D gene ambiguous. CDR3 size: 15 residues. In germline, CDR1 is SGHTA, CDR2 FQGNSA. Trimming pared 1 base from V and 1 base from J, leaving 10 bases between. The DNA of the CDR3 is TGTGCCAGCAGCTTAGTGGTACAGCCGAACACTGAAGCTTTCTTT. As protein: CASSLVVQPNTEAFF.

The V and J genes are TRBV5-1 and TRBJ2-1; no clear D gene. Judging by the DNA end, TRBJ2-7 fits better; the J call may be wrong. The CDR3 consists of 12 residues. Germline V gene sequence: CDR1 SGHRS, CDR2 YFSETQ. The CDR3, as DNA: TGCGCCAGCAGCGAAGGTTACAATGAGCAGTACTTC. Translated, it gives CASSEGYNEQYF.

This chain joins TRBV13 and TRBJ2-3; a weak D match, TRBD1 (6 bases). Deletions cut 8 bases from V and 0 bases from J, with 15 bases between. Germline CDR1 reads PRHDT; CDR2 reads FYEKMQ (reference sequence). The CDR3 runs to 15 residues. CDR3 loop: CASQLDRSSTDTQYF. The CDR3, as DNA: TGTGCCAGCCAACTTGACAGGTCTAGCACAGATACGCAGTATTTT. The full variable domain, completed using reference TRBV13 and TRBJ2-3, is AAGVIQSPRHLIKEKRETATLKCYPIPRHDTVYWYQQGPGQDPQFLISFYEKMQSDKGSIPDRFSAQQFSDYHSELNMSSLELGDSALYFCASQLDRSSTDTQYFGPGTRLTVL.

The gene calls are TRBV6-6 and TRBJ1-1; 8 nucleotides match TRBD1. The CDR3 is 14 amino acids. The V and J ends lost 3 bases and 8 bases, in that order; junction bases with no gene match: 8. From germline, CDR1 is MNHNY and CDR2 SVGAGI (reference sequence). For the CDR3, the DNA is TGTGCCAGCAGTTATATGACAGGGGTCCCAGAAGCTTTCTTT. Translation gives CASSYMTGVPEAFF.

The CDR3 spells CATSRDNRVGPQHF. The CDR3 nucleotides read TGTGCCACCAGCAGAGATAACAGGGTAGGGCCCCAGCATTTT. The chain carries TRBV15 and TRBJ1-5; tentative D call: TRBD1 (6 bases). Germline lookup yields CDR1 LNHNV and CDR2 YYDKDF (reference sequence). This CDR3 comprises 14 residues. V was pared by 0 bases and J by 9 bases, with 12 bases between.

CDR3 sequence: CASSHGTSDYNEQFF. CDR3 nucleotides: TGCGCCAGCAGCCACGGGACTAGCGATTACAATGAGCAGTTCTTC. This chain connects TRBV4-3 to TRBJ2-1, with 10 bases fitting TRBD2. The CDR3 covers 15 residues. V lost 3 bases to trimming and J lost 4 bases; unmatched junction nucleotides: 3. Germline V CDR1 and CDR2: LGHNA, YSLEER.

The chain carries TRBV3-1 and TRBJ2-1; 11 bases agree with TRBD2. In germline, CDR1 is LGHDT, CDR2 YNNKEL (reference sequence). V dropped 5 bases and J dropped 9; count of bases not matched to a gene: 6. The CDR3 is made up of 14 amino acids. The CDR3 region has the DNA TGTGCCAGCAGCGTCACTAGCGGGAGAAGTGAGCAGTTCTTC. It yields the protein CASSVTSGRSEQFF.

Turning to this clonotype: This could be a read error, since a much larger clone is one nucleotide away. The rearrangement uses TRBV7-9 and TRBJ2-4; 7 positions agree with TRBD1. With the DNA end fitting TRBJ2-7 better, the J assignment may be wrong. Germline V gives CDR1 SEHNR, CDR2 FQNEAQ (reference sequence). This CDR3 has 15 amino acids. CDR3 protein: CTSSLARTGHYEQYF. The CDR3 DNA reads TGTACCAGCAGCTTAGCGAGGACAGGCCACTACGAGCAGTACTTC.

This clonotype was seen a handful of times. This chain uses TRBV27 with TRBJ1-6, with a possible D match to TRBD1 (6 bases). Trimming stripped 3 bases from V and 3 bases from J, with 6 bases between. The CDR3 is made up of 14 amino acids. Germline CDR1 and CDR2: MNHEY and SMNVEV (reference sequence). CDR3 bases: TGTGCCAGCAGTTTCAGGGGCTATAATTCACCCCTCCACTTT. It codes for CASSFRGYNSPLHF.

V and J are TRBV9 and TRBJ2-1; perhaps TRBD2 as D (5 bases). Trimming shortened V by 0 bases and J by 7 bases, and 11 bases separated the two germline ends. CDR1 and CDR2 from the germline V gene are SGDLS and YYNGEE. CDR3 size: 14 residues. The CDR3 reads CASSVGALGNEQFF. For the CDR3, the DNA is TGTGCCAGCAGCGTAGGGGCACTAGGAAATGAGCAGTTCTTC.

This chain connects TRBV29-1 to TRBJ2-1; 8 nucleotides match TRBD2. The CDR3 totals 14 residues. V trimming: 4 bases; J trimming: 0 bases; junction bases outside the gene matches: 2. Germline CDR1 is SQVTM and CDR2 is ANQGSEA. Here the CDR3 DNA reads TGCAGCGTTGCGGGGGGGAGCTCCTACAATGAGCAGTTCTTC. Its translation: CSVAGGSSYNEQFF.